Listed here are 5 T cell receptor beta chains from one sample, sequenced in a study of PD-1 blockade in classical Hodgkin lymphoma. In every patient, relapse followed autologous stem cell transplantation, while exposure to brentuximab vedotin differed. Method: immunoSEQ multiplex PCR; TCRdb's copy keeps in-frame clones and lacks some. This sample has approximately 21,000 clones, with approximately 71% found just once. The specimen was peripheral blood mononuclear cells (PBMCs), collected at baseline. The receptors were gathered from a human donor with classical Hodgkin lymphoma.

The chain carries TRBV28 and TRBJ2-1; 9 positions match TRBD1. With V trimmed by 2 bases and J by 9 bases, 11 bases remained unmatched. The CDR3 loop spans 16 amino acids. The germline V gene encodes CDR1 MDHEN and CDR2 SYDVKM. This chain's CDR3 is CASSLLPGTGLTEQFF. The DNA of the CDR3 is TGTGCCAGCAGTTTACTCCCTGGGACAGGGCTGACTGAGCAGTTCTTC.

The chain couples TRBV7-2 to TRBJ2-5; D remains unclear. Germline loops: CDR1 SGHTA, CDR2 FQGNSA. The V and J ends lost 5 bases and 5 bases respectively, with 6 bases between them. The length of the CDR3 is 11 residues. CDR3 coding DNA: TGTGCCAGCAGCCCAGCGGAGACCCAGTACTTC. It codes for CASSPAETQYF.

The chain couples TRBV29-1 to TRBJ2-7, with D unclear. Trimming shortened V by 3 bases and J by 2 bases, and 11 bases separated the two germline ends. The CDR3 consists of 13 residues. The germline V gene has CDR1 SQVTM and CDR2 ANQGSEA. The CDR3 nucleotides read TGCAGCGTTGAGGTCGGGTCCGCCTACGAGCAGTACTTC. Protein sequence: CSVEVGSAYEQYF.

The CDR3 loop is CASSQGESGWEKLFF. The CDR3 nucleotides are TGCGCCAGCAGCCAAGGCGAAAGTGGTTGGGAAAAACTGTTTTTT. The chain joins TRBV4-1 to TRBJ1-4; no clear D gene. V lost 1 base to trimming and J lost 8 bases, with 14 bases between them. Germline V lookup: CDR1 MGHRA, CDR2 YSYEKL. There are 15 residues in the CDR3.

V gene TRBV6-5 combines with J gene TRBJ2-7, with TRBD1 matching over 9 bases. The CDR3 is 16 amino acids. Germline V gives CDR1 MNHEY, CDR2 SVGAGI. The trim removed 0 bases at V and 5 bases at J, leaving 8 bases unmatched. CDR3 amino acids: CASSYSLDRGSHEQYF. The CDR3 coding sequence is TGTGCCAGCAGTTACTCCCTAGACAGGGGGAGCCACGAGCAGTACTTC.